This T cell receptor beta chain stems from a study of blood T cell repertoires in COVID-19 (dated by TCRdb to about 2020). Concerning the study at large: Collaborator samples came from the United States, Italy and Spain and covered acute and convalescent phases of COVID-19. The material from the prospective study consisted of cDNA or gDNA derived from T cells, B-cell-depleted T cells, or PBMCs. Subjects who had been exposed to COVID-19, were actively infected with it, or had recovered from it provided the deeply sampled blood TCRbeta repertoires that made up the dataset. The repertoires were made available in a free public database intended to serve as a resource for research on the immune response to SARS-CoV-2. Samples came from the ongoing ImmuneRACE study (first 160 participants) plus 1,254 subjects from 6 global collaborators. Nearly every sample came with metadata listing a de-identified subject ID, COVID-19 status, age in years and sex. Where available, HLA class I and class II types were obtained from metadata supplied by the sample provider rather than from assay-based typing. Paper-wide results and their limitations: How much clinical and demographic metadata was included differed by source and by participant, and the metadata was provided uncurated.

The CDR3 holds 12 amino acids from the cysteine to the phenylalanine. Only the CDR3 region is kept as DNA, spanning 36 bases read in frame from base 1. Deletion took 5 bases off V and 7 bases off J, with a span of 11 bases between the germline ends. Comments on this clone: Its antigen has not been determined. Base quality data are lacking; no much larger clone is found one base away.

At one collaborating source in Seattle, patients were enrolled during active infection and were followed longitudinally through the course of disease. Collaborating institutions collected whole blood in K2EDTA tubes following their own protocols. For TCRbeta analysis, collaborators shipped samples in one of three forms: frozen whole blood, isolated PBMCs, or DNA extracted from either of those sample types. TCRbeta CDR3 regions were amplified from genomic DNA by means of the immunoSEQ Assay, a bias-controlled multiplex PCR. Concerning the study's data processing: Within the assay, amplification of reference gene primers was used to estimate how many nucleated cells each sample contained. To quantify the absolute abundance of each unique TCRbeta CDR3 rearrangement, sequence reads were collapsed and filtered. For each sample, productive Simpson clonality was calculated as the square root of Simpson's diversity index over productive rearrangements. Sourced from immuneACCESS, this table was stored by TCRdb with only in-frame sequences that have V and J called. A share of the clones is absent; for the studies checked, an unresolved V gene accounts for under half, and the remainder has no known explanation. That table supplies the V and J calls and clone size; D and trimming were determined from the DNA. The sample includes approximately 500,000 clones, with 85% to 90% observed a single time. Roughly 7.4% of the sample is held by the ten biggest clonotypes.

This receptor was identified in a woman in her 50s with COVID-19, enrolled during active disease. The chain is encoded by TRBV12-3 or TRBV12-4 joined to TRBJ1-2; the D gene lacks a confident call. Material: peripheral blood. DNA sequence: TGTGCCAGCAGTGCACCTAACGGTGGCTACACCTTC. Its protein is CASSAPNGGYTF.